Listed below are T cell receptor beta chains from one sample, sequenced in a study of Ad26.COV2.S vaccination and SARS-CoV-2 variants. The protocol was immunoSEQ multiplex PCR, while the TCRdb copy is restricted to in-frame clones and leaves out a portion. The data show roughly 400,000 clones, about 90% seen once. The specimen comprised peripheral blood, sampled in a trial of Ad26.COV2.S vaccine versus placebo. The receptor set was obtained from a person between 18 and 59 years old who received the Ad26.COV2.S COVID-19 vaccine or a placebo. CDR3s include the opening cysteine and the closing phenylalanine or tryptophan. Each record gives: D gene, J gene, V gene, clone size, CDR3 DNA, CDR3 protein. A D gene is named only where the DNA matches it firmly. A clone size is listed for some rows: how often the clone was seen (once, few, many), or a class if it is expanded.

>NA|TRBJ1-4|TRBV27|NA
TGTGCCAGCAGTTTATCTCCAACTAATGAAAAACTGTTTTTT
CASSLSPTNEKLFF
>NA|TRBJ1-3|TRBV9|NA
TGTGCCAGCAGCGTAGATTGGGCGGGGGCTGGAAACACCATATATTTT
CASSVDWAGAGNTIYF
>TRBD1|TRBJ1-4|TRBV18|NA
TGTGCCAGCTCACCACAGGGACAGGGGAATGAAAAACTGTTTTTT
CASSPQGQGNEKLFF
>NA|TRBJ2-7|TRBV3-1/TRBV3-2|once
TGTGCCAGCAGCCAATTTCCTAGGGGAGGTAGCGACGAGCAGTACTTC
CASSQFPRGGSDEQYF
>NA|TRBJ2-2|TRBV12-3/TRBV12-4|NA
TGTGCCAGCAGTTTGGACACCGGGGAGCTGTTTTTT
CASSLDTGELFF
>TRBD1|TRBJ2-1|TRBV11-3|NA
TGTGCCAGCAGCCCCGGACAGGGGTCGCAGTTTGACTCCTACAATGAGCAGTTCTTC
CASSPGQGSQFDSYNEQFF
>TRBD1|TRBJ2-1|TRBV19|NA
TGTGCCAGTAGTATTTTGTTGGGACAGGGGGCTTCCAATGAGCAGTTCTTC
CASSILLGQGASNEQFF
>TRBD1|TRBJ1-3|TRBV19|once
TGTGCCAGTAGTAATCCGGGACAGGGTGGAAACACCATATATTTT
CASSNPGQGGNTIYF
>NA|TRBJ1-2|TRBV6-5|NA
TGTGCCAGCAGTTACTCGTGGGGCGAGGGCTATGGCTACACCTTC
CASSYSWGEGYGYTF
>NA|TRBJ1-2|TRBV7-2|NA
TGTGCCAGCAGCTTAGAATCGGCAGGGGTCGGAACTATCTATGGCTACACCTTC
CASSLESAGVGTIYGYTF
>TRBD2|TRBJ2-7|TRBV5-1|NA
TGCGCCAGCAGCTTGGGTGGGACTAGTGGATACGAGCAGTACTTC
CASSLGGTSGYEQYF
>TRBD2|TRBJ2-1|TRBV7-2|NA
TGTGCCAGCAGCCTTGGACTAGCGGGGGGGCAAAATGAGCAGTTCTTC
CASSLGLAGGQNEQFF
>NA|TRBJ2-1|TRBV6-5|NA
TGTGCCAGCACTCGACTAGATCACAATGAGCAGTTCTTC
CASTRLDHNEQFF
>NA|TRBJ1-2|TRBV9|NA
TGTGCCAGCAGCGTAGCTACAGGACCGGACTATGGCTACACCTTC
CASSVATGPDYGYTF
>NA|TRBJ2-1|TRBV9|once
TGTGCCAGCAGCGTACATGGGGGTTTGGATGAGCAGTTCTTC
CASSVHGGLDEQFF
>NA|TRBJ2-7|TRBV9|NA
TGTGCCAGCAGCTTAAACGGCTACGAGCAGTACTTC
CASSLNGYEQYF
>NA|TRBJ2-7|TRBV9|NA
TGTGCCAGCAGCGTTGAACCGGGCCAACCCCACGCTGAGCAGTACTTC
CASSVEPGQPHAEQYF
>NA|TRBJ2-7|TRBV12-3/TRBV12-4|NA
TGTGCCAGCACCGGGGGAATTACCTACGAGCAGTACTTC
CASTGGITYEQYF
>NA|TRBJ1-5|TRBV4-3|NA
TGCGCCAGCAGCCAAGATTCGTGGAGCAATCAGCCCCAGCATTTT
CASSQDSWSNQPQHF
>NA|TRBJ2-7|TRBV25-1|NA
TGTGCCAGCGGACCTTTATACAGCTACGAGCAGTACTTC
CASGPLYSYEQYF
>NA|TRBJ2-7|TRBV19|NA
TGTGCCAGTAGTATAGCCCTCGGAAGCGAGCAGTACTTC
CASSIALGSEQYF
>TRBD2|TRBJ2-1|TRBV4-3|NA
TGCGCCAGCAGCCAGCTAGCGGGGATCGGGGGCCCCCACAATGAGCAGTTCTTC
CASSQLAGIGGPHNEQFF
>TRBD1|TRBJ2-1|TRBV9|NA
TGTGCCAGCAGCGTTGCAGGGGGCTCCTACAATGAGCAGTTCTTC
CASSVAGGSYNEQFF
>NA|TRBJ1-2|TRBV13|NA
TGTGCCAGCAGCTTAGGGAAGGGGAACTATGGCTACACCTTC
CASSLGKGNYGYTF
>NA|TRBJ2-7|TRBV29-1|NA
TGCAGCGTAGCCCGCCCTCAGGGGACGCAGTACTTC
CSVARPQGTQYF
>NA|TRBJ1-1|TRBV12-5|NA
TGTGCTAGTGGTAAAACAGGGAGGGCTGAAGCTTTCTTT
CASGKTGRAEAFF
>NA|TRBJ1-6|TRBV6-1|NA
TGTGCCAGCAGTGAACGACAGGTTAGCTCCTATAATTCACCCCTCCACTTT
CASSERQVSSYNSPLHF
>NA|TRBJ2-7|TRBV4-3|NA
TGCGCCAGCAGCCCAATGGAGCCGGGTTTCTACGAGCAGTACTTC
CASSPMEPGFYEQYF